Sequencing of this TCR beta chain was carried out in a study of early T cells in non-severe SARS-CoV-2 infection. Study-wide background: The authors sequenced bulk RNA from unsorted whole blood, leaving chains unpaired.

This clonotype was detected ten times or more. Its antigen is undetermined. Whole-study results and caveats: A preference for anti-spike CD8 responses marked VDJdb matching, which missed private and CD4 specificities.

Individual cDNA molecules received unique molecular identifiers. TCRdb processed the 5' RACE reads anew with MiXCR; each CDR3 protein has one entry. The sample carries about 30,000 distinct CDR3 sequences, around 7% recorded once. The clonotype originates from an adult who was a healthcare worker with PCR-confirmed SARS-CoV-2 infection or an uninfected control (not recorded which). Sequenced input: whole blood.

CDR3 nucleotide sequence: TGTGCCAGCAGCGACAGGGTCACAGATACGCAGTATTTT. Translation: CASSDRVTDTQYF. The rearrangement uses TRBV7-9 and TRBJ2-3; 7 bases line up with TRBD1. V was clipped by 5 bases and J by 2 bases; unmatched bases: 1. This CDR3 is 13 amino acids long. CDR1 SEHNR and CDR2 FQNEAQ come from the germline V gene (reference sequence).